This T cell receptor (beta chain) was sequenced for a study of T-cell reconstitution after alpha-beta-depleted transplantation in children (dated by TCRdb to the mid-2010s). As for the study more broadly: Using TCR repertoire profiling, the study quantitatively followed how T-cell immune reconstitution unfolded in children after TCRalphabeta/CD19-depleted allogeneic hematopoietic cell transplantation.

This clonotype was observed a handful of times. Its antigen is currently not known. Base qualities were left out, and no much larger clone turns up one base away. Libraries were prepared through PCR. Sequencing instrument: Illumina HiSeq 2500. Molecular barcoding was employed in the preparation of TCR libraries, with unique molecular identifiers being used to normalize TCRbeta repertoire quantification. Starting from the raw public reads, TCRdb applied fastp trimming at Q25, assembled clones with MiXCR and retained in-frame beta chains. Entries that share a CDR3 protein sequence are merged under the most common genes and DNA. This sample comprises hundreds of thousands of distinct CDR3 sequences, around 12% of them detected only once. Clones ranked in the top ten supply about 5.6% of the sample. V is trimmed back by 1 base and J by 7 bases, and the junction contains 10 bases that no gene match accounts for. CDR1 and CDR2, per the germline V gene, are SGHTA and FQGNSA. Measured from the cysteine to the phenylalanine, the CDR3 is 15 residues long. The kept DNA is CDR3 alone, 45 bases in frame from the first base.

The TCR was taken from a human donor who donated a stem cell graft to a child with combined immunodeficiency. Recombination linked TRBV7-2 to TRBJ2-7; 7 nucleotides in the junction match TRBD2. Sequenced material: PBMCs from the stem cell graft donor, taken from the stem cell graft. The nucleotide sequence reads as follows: TGTGCCAGCAGCTTAGACCGGGGAGGGGTCTGGGAGCAGTACTTC. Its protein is CASSLDRGGVWEQYF.